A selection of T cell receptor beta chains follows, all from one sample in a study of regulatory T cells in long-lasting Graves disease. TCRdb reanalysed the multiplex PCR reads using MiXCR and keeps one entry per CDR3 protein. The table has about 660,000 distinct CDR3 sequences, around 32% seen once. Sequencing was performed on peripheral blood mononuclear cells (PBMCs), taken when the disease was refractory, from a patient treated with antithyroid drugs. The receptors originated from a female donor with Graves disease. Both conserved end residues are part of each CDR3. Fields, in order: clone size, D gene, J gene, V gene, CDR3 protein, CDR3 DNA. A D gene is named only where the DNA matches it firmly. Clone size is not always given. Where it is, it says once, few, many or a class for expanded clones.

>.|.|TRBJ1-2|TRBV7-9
CAGFGASGVRDYGYTF
TGTGCCGGGTTTGGAGCCTCAGGGGTTAGAGACTATGGCTACACCTTC
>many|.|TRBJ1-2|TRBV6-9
CASSSLGSGYGYTF
TGTGCCAGCAGTTCGCTCGGATCTGGCTATGGCTACACCTTC
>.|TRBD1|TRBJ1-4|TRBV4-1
CASSQKGGQGMGNEKLFF
TGCGCCAGCAGCCAAAAAGGGGGACAGGGGATGGGGAATGAAAAACTGTTTTTT
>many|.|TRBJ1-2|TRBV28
CASSLFRGYGYTF
TGTGCCAGCAGTTTATTTCGGGGGTATGGCTACACCTTC
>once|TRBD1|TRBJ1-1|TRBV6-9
CASSFFPGQGAGTEAFF
TGTGCCAGCAGTTTTTTCCCGGGACAGGGGGCAGGGACTGAAGCTTTCTTT
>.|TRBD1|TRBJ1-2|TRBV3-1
CASSQSAGGTTLGCGYTF
TGTGCCAGCAGCCAATCTGCAGGGGGCACGACCTTGGGCTGTGGCTACACCTTC
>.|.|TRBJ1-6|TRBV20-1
CSAPTGTPYNSPLHF
TGCAGTGCCCCCACCGGGACACCTTATAATTCACCCCTCCACTTT
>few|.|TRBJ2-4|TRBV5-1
CASSPQPPGTSTKNIQYF
TGCGCCAGCAGCCCTCAACCCCCCGGGACTTCGACCAAAAACATTCAGTACTTC
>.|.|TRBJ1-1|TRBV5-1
CASSQDRVTEAFF
TGCGCCAGCAGCCAGGACCGTGTCACTGAAGCTTTCTTT
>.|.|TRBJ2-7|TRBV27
CASSLGIGYSYEQYF
TGTGCCAGCAGTTTAGGGATTGGGTACTCCTACGAGCAGTACTTC
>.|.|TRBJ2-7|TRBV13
CASSLAAGQYF
TGTGCCAGCAGCTTAGCAGCCGGGCAGTACTTC
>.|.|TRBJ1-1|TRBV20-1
CSARDGQGSQGAFF
TGCAGTGCTAGAGATGGGCAGGGTTCCCAGGGAGCTTTCTTT
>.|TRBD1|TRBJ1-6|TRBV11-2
CASSFTDRGNSPLHF
TGTGCCAGCAGCTTCACGGACAGGGGTAATTCACCCCTCCACTTT
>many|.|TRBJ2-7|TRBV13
CASSKGGIEQYF
TGTGCCAGCAGCAAAGGGGGGATAGAGCAGTACTTC
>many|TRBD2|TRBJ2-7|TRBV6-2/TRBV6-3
CASSYSAGGGYEQYF
TGTGCCAGCAGTTACTCGGCGGGAGGAGGTTACGAGCAGTACTTC
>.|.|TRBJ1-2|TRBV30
CAWSGQPVGYTF
TGTGCCTGGAGTGGACAGCCGGTTGGCTACACCTTC
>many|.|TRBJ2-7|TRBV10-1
CASSERVAAPSEQYF
TGCGCCAGCAGTGAGCGGGTAGCGGCTCCTAGTGAGCAGTACTTC
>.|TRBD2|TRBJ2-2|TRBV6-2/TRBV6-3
CASSYSAGANTGELFF
TGTGCCAGCAGTTACTCCGCGGGGGCGAACACCGGGGAGCTGTTTTTT
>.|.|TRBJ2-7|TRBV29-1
CSVVGSGHSLYEQYF
TGCAGCGTTGTAGGGTCGGGCCATTCACTATACGAGCAGTACTTC
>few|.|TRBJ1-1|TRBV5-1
CATRRGAVNTEAFF
TGCGCCACCCGGCGGGGGGCAGTGAACACTGAAGCTTTCTTT
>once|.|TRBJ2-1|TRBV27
CASSLGSAYNEQLF
TGTGCCAGCAGTTTGGGATCCGCTTACAATGAGCAGCTCTTC
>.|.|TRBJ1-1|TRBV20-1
CSAGPGTTEAFF
TGCAGTGCTGGTCCAGGGACCACTGAAGCTTTCTTT
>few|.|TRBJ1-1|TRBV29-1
CSVVKVEGTEAFF
TGCAGCGTTGTGAAGGTGGAGGGCACTGAAGCTTTCTTT
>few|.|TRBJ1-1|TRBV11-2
CASSPSWRTAVNTEAFF
TGTGCCAGCAGCCCGTCCTGGCGGACGGCGGTCAACACTGAAGCTTTCTTT
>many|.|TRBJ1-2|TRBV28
CASTPGGNYGYTF
TGTGCCAGCACCCCTGGAGGGAACTATGGCTACACCTTC
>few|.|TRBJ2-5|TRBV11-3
CASSHHSGGEETQYF
TGTGCCAGCAGCCACCATAGCGGAGGGGAAGAGACCCAGTACTTC
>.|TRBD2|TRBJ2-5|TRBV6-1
CASSSSGKQVF
TGTGCCAGCAGCAGTAGCGGGAAGCAGGTCTTC
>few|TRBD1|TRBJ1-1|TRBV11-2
CASSSRGQGNTEAFF
TGTGCCAGCAGCTCGCGGGGACAGGGGAACACTGAAGCTTTCTTT
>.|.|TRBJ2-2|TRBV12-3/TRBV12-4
CASTDRTAAATGELFF
TGTGCCAGCACCGACCGGACAGCCGCGGCCACCGGGGAGCTGTTTTTT
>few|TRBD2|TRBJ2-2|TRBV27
CASSSDGGEGTGELFF
TGTGCCAGCAGTTCCGACGGGGGGGAGGGCACCGGGGAGCTGTTTTTT
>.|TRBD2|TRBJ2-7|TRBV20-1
CSATGASGIREQYF
TGCAGTGCAACCGGGGCTAGCGGGATTCGCGAGCAGTACTTC
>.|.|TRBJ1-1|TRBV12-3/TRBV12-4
CASSQEGRGNTEAFF
TGTGCCAGCAGCCAAGAAGGCAGGGGCAACACTGAAGCTTTCTTT
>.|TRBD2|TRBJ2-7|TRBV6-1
CASSRSSGRRYEQYF
TGTGCCAGCAGTCGCTCTAGCGGGAGGCGCTACGAGCAGTACTTC
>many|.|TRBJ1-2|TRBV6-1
CASSTLTAYGYTF
TGTGCCAGCAGTACCCTGACAGCCTATGGCTACACCTTC
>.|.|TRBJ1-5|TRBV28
CASNPAGGGSNQPQHF
TGTGCCAGCAACCCTGCGGGGGGGGGGAGCAATCAGCCCCAGCATTTT
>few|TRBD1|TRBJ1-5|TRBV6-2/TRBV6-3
CATNPHRGGQPQHF
TGTGCCACCAACCCGCACAGGGGAGGTCAGCCCCAGCATTTT
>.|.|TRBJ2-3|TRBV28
CASSGFAGDTQYF
TGTGCCAGCAGTGGATTCGCGGGGGATACGCAGTATTTT
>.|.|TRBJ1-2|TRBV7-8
CASSETPSGGVYGYTF
TGTGCCAGCAGCGAGACCCCATCGGGGGGGGTCTATGGCTACACCTTC
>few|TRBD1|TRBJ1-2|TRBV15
CATTDFDRGRGGYTF
TGTGCCACCACCGATTTTGACAGGGGGCGCGGTGGCTACACCTTC
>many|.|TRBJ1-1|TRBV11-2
CASSPREEAFF
TGTGCCAGCAGCCCGAGGGAGGAAGCTTTCTTT
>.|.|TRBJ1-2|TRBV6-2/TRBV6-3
CASSYSASYGYTF
TGTGCCAGCAGTTACTCGGCCTCTTATGGCTACACCTTC
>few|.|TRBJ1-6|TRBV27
CASSLSGGRFASPLHF
TGTGCCAGCAGTTTATCGGGGGGGCGATTCGCCTCACCCCTCCACTTT
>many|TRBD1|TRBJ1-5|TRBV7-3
CASSREDRSYQPQHF
TGTGCCAGCAGCCGAGAGGACAGGTCCTATCAGCCCCAGCATTTT
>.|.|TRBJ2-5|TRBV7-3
CASSSGRDSAQYF
TGTGCCAGCAGCTCTGGTCGGGACTCCGCCCAGTACTTC
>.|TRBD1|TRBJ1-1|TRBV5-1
CASSPGQAGGTEAFF
TGCGCCAGCAGCCCCGGACAGGCCGGGGGCACTGAAGCTTTCTTT
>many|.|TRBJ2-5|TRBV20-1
CSARYDNGIRETQYF
TGCAGTGCTAGATATGATAACGGCATTAGAGAGACCCAGTACTTC
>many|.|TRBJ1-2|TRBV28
CASSFTISTSGYTF
TGTGCCAGCAGTTTCACGATCTCAACTAGTGGCTACACCTTC
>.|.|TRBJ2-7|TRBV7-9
CASTRPRSFEQYF
TGTGCCAGCACCAGGCCGCGGAGCTTCGAGCAGTACTTC
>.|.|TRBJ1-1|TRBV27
CASSSRTGYVRAEAFF
TGTGCCAGCAGTTCTCGTACAGGATACGTGAGGGCTGAAGCTTTCTTT
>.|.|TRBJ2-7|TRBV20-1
CSARAISYEQYF
TGCAGTGCTAGGGCTATCTCCTACGAGCAGTACTTC
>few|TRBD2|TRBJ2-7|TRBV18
CASSPLTSGSYEQYF
TGTGCCAGCTCACCACTTACTAGCGGTTCCTACGAGCAGTACTTC
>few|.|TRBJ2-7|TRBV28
CASSFYNGDTSSYEQYF
TGTGCCAGCAGTTTCTACAATGGGGATACTAGCTCCTACGAGCAGTACTTC
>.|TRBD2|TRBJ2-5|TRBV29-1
CSVGGWGGQETQYF
TGCAGCGTTGGAGGGTGGGGGGGCCAAGAGACCCAGTACTTC